The present T cell receptor (beta chain) was sequenced within a study of human T cells and chemical hapten exposure. Turning to the study itself: Patch tests put 0.01% DPC on the upper back, and the results were checked at 6 days. Findings of the study overall: TCRs exceeding a frequency of 1 in 1000 stayed unchanged under DPC sensitization. Expanded TCRs formed significantly more large CDR3 similarity clusters than controls.

Described time point: patch test 2, 6 weeks after DPC sensitization. Treatment denoted: therapeutic diphenylcyclopropenone sensitization with weekly scalp DPC. The template was total RNA from unfractionated whole blood. As regards this clonotype: Its target is not known.

Each CDR3 protein is one row after TCRdb ran MiXCR on the RACE reads. The sample includes 65,000 to 95,000 distinct CDR3 sequences, 6.6% of them seen just once. The TCR originated in a woman aged 25 to 39 with alopecia areata. Some clones in this sample may be carry-over from other donors' samples. The sample was whole blood, taken in connection with sensitization to the hapten diphenylcyclopropenone (DPC).

As DNA, the CDR3 is TGTGCCAGCAGTTCCGGGACAGGAGCTGAAAAACTGTTTTTT. Translated, it gives CASSSGTGAEKLFF. This chain connects TRBV27 to TRBJ1-4, with 8 bases that match TRBD1. J lost 7 bases, V lost 4 bases, and 5 bases had no gene match. In germline, CDR1 is MNHEY, CDR2 SMNVEV (reference sequence). CDR3 length equals 14 residues.